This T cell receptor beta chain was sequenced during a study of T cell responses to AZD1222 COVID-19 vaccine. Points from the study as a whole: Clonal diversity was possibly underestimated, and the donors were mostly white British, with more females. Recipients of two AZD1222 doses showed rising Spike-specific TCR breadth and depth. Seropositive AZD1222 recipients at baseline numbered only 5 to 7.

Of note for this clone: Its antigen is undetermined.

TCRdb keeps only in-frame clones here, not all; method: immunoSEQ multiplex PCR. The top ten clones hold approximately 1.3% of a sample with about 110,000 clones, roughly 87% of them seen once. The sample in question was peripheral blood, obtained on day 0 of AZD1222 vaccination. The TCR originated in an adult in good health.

This CDR3 reads CASSLVAGSSGNTIYF. The CDR3 DNA sequence: TGTGCCAGCAGCTTGGTGGCAGGAAGCTCTGGAAACACCATATATTTT. The chain recombines TRBV5-6 with TRBJ1-3, with D uncertain. Trimming removed 0 bases from V and 0 bases from J, with 10 bases in between. This CDR3 contains 16 residues. Germline-derived CDR1 and CDR2 are SGHDT and YYEEEE.